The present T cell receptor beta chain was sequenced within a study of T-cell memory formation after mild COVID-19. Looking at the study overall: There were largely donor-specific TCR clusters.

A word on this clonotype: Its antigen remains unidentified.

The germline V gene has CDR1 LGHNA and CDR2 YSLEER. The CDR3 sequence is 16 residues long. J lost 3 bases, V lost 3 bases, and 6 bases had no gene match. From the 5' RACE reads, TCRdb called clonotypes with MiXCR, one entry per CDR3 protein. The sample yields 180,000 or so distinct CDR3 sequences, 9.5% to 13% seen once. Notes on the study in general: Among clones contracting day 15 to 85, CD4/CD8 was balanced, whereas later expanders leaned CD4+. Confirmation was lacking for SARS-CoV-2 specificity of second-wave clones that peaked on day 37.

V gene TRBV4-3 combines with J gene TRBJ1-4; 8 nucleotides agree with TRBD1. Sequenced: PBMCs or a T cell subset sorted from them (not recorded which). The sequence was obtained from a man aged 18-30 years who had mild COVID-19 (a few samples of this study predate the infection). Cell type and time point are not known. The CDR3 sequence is CASSQDRVGANEKLFF. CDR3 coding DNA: TGCGCCAGCAGCCAGGACAGGGTCGGCGCTAATGAAAAACTGTTTTTT.